These 27 T cell receptor beta chains originate from one sample sequenced in a study of PD-1 blockade in classical Hodgkin lymphoma. Sequencing used immunoSEQ multiplex PCR; TCRdb keeps in-frame clones, though not all of them. The sample holds 25,000 to 30,000 clones; just under 80% are singletons and the top ten take about a third. No patient escaped relapse after autologous stem cell transplantation, and brentuximab vedotin exposure varied. Here the sequenced sample was peripheral blood mononuclear cells (PBMCs), taken before the second cycle of nivolumab. The source is a human donor with classical Hodgkin lymphoma.

The chain has TRBV11-3 and TRBJ1-1; D is unclear. Trimming shortened V by 9 bases and J by 1 base, and 9 bases separated the two germline ends. CDR1 and CDR2 (germline): SGHNT, YENEEA. This CDR3 spans 12 amino acids. The CDR3 DNA sequence: TGTGCCAGTCGGCGGAGGAACACTGAAGCTTTCTTT. It codes for CASRRRNTEAFF.

The chain is built from TRBV9 and TRBJ2-5; possibly TRBD1 or TRBD2 for D (6 bases each). With 4 bases removed from V and 5 bases from J, the gap between germline ends came to 15 bases. The CDR3 extends over 14 amino acids. CDR1 is SGDLS, CDR2 YYNGEE, per germline. In DNA form, the CDR3 reads TGTGCCAGCAGCCCAAGGGGGGCTATCGAGACCCAGTACTTC. It translates to CASSPRGAIETQYF.

The rearrangement uses TRBV30 and TRBJ2-3; D not certain. The ends were cut back, 0 bases at V and 7 bases at J, with 5 bases in the middle. The CDR3 sequence is 11 residues long. Per germline, CDR1 GTSNPN and CDR2 SVGIG (reference sequence). The CDR3 is CAWSVPNTQYF. In DNA, the CDR3 is TGTGCCTGGAGTGTACCGAATACGCAGTATTTT.

V and J are TRBV7-8 and TRBJ1-6; D is uncertain. The CDR3 sequence is 15 residues long. V lost 1 base to trimming and J lost 7 bases, with 11 bases between them. The germline V gene has CDR1 SGHVS and CDR2 FQNEAQ. The CDR3 protein is CASSLGGSQNSPLHF. For the CDR3, the DNA is TGTGCCAGCAGCTTAGGCGGGTCCCAAAATTCACCCCTCCACTTT. The full variable domain, rest sourced from reference TRBV7-8 and TRBJ1-6, is GAGVSQSPRYKVAKRGQDVALRCDPISGHVSLFWYQQALGQGPEFLTYFQNEAQLDKSGLPSDRFFAERPEGSVSTLKIQRTQQEDSAVYLCASSLGGSQNSPLHFGNGTRLTVT.

The chain has TRBV27 and TRBJ1-5, with a weak D call TRBD1 (6 bases). Deletions cut 3 bases from V and 0 bases from J, with 12 bases between. Germline V CDR1 and CDR2: MNHEY, SMNVEV (reference sequence). The CDR3 length is 16 residues. The CDR3 nucleotides are TGTGCCAGCAGTTTCCGGGGGCCTTATAGCAATCAGCCCCAGCATTTT. Amino acids: CASSFRGPYSNQPQHF.

V usage is TRBV6-5 and J usage is TRBJ1-1; possibly TRBD1 for D (5 bases). CDR1 MNHEY and CDR2 SVGAGI come from the germline V gene. V lost 3 bases and J 2 bases, leaving 10 bases between the germline ends. The CDR3 consists of 14 residues. CDR3 coding DNA: TGTGCCAGCAGTTATTGGCGGACAAACACTGAAGCTTTCTTT. Protein product: CASSYWRTNTEAFF.

The chain joins TRBV15 to TRBJ2-7; D gene uncertain. Trimming removed 0 bases at V and 7 bases at J, with 10 bases between. Germline V lookup: CDR1 LNHNV, CDR2 YYDKDF (reference sequence). This CDR3 is built from 13 residues. The CDR3 nucleotides are TGTGCCACCAGCAGAGAGGATAGTGCGGAGCAGTACTTC. Translating it yields CATSREDSAEQYF.

The J gene is TRBJ2-1, the V gene TRBV10-3; 7 nucleotides align to TRBD1. The V gene end was trimmed by 6 bases and the J gene end by 11 bases; junction bases not matched to a gene: 16. This CDR3 comprises 15 residues. From germline, CDR1 is ENHRY and CDR2 SYGVKD. In DNA, the CDR3 is TGTGCCATCAGCGCTCCTACAGGGACAGAAATGAAGCAGTTCTTC. It specifies CAISAPTGTEMKQFF.

The chain links TRBV7-9 to TRBJ1-4; D gene ambiguous. The CDR3 has 15 residues. The germline CDR1 and CDR2 sequences are SEHNR and FQNEAQ (reference sequence). Trimming took 1 base from V and 0 from J, leaving 6 bases between them. CDR3 amino acids: CASSLGAATNEKLFF. The CDR3, as DNA: TGTGCCAGCAGCTTAGGGGCAGCAACTAATGAAAAACTGTTTTTT.

This rearrangement joins TRBV6-1 to TRBJ2-1; perhaps TRBD1 as D (5 bases). Trimming shortened V by 2 bases and J by 9 bases, and 14 bases separated the two germline ends. There are 14 residues in the CDR3. CDR1 is MNHNS, CDR2 SASEGT, per germline. CDR3 sequence reads: CASSERGQGAEQFF. The CDR3, as DNA: TGTGCCAGCAGTGAACGTGGTCAGGGCGCTGAGCAGTTCTTC.

V gene TRBV11-3 combines with J gene TRBJ2-3; 8 nucleotides line up with TRBD2. V was clipped by 3 bases and J by 0 bases; unmatched bases: 11. This CDR3 contains 18 residues. Germline V gives CDR1 SGHNT, CDR2 YENEEA. In DNA, the CDR3 is TGTGCCAGCAGCTTCTTCGGCGGGGGGACGGGGAGCACAGATACGCAGTATTTT. Its protein product is CASSFFGGGTGSTDTQYF. Full variable domain (outside the CDR3, taken from reference TRBV11-3 and TRBJ2-3): EAGVVQSPRYKIIEKKQPVAFWCNPISGHNTLYWYLQNLGQGPELLIRYENEEAVDDSQLPKDRFSAERLKGVDSTLKIQPAELGDSAVYLCASSFFGGGTGSTDTQYFGPGTRLTVL.

This chain links TRBV11-1 with TRBJ1-1; 9 nucleotides align to TRBD1. Germline CDR1 reads SGHAT; CDR2 reads FQDESV (reference sequence). This CDR3 spans 14 amino acids. Trimming removed 5 bases from V and 4 bases from J; junction bases left unmatched: 5. Here the CDR3 reads CASSNRGHGTEAFF. In DNA form, the CDR3 reads TGTGCCAGCAGCAACAGGGGGCATGGCACTGAAGCTTTCTTT.

The chain combines TRBV6-4 with TRBJ1-1; the D is unclear. The CDR3 runs 14 residues. Between the trimmed V and J ends, which lost 1 base and 5 bases, there was a span of 11 bases. Germline values: CDR1 MRHNA, CDR2 SNTAGT. The DNA for the CDR3 is TGTGCCAGCAGTGACTTACCAGGAAGAACTGAAGCTTTCTTT. Translation: CASSDLPGRTEAFF.

The genes are TRBV5-4 and TRBJ1-5; no definite D call. Germline CDR1 SGHNT, CDR2 YYREEE (reference sequence). Trimming cost V 0 bases and J 0 bases, with 10 bases left between them. This CDR3 has 16 amino acids. Here the CDR3 reads CASSLGGQFSNQPQHF. CDR3 bases: TGTGCCAGCAGCTTGGGTGGGCAGTTTAGCAATCAGCCCCAGCATTTT.

This rearrangement joins TRBV5-4 to TRBJ2-1; 10 bases map to TRBD2. The CDR3 runs 16 residues. The junction had 4 bases not matched to a gene; V was cut back by 4 bases and J by 0 bases. Germline V gene sequence: CDR1 SGHNT, CDR2 YYREEE (reference sequence). For the CDR3, the DNA is TGTGCCAGCAGCCCAGCGGGGGGGCTCTCCTACAATGAGCAGTTCTTC. It is translated as CASSPAGGLSYNEQFF.

This clone appeared a single time. The rearrangement links TRBV28 to TRBJ1-5; TRBD1 aligns across 7 bases. This CDR3 spans 19 amino acids. Germline V gene sequence: CDR1 MDHEN, CDR2 SYDVKM. J gave up 0 bases and V 1 base, and 12 bases lay outside the gene matches. Here the CDR3 reads CASSLFNGQVTYSNQPQHF. CDR3 DNA sequence: TGTGCCAGCAGTTTATTTAACGGACAGGTTACCTATAGCAATCAGCCCCAGCATTTT.

The V call is TRBV11-3, the J call TRBJ2-1, with 7 bases aligning to TRBD2. Losses at the gene ends were 3 bases for V and 7 bases for J; bases not matched to a gene: 12. CDR1 is SGHNT and CDR2 is YENEEA in the germline V gene. The CDR3 covers 16 residues. The CDR3 loop reads CASSLNSALRGNEQFF. DNA of the CDR3: TGTGCCAGCAGCTTGAATTCGGCTTTGCGGGGGAATGAGCAGTTCTTC.

The chain carries TRBV6-5 and TRBJ2-7; possible D gene TRBD1, 6 bases. The CDR3 extends over 15 amino acids. Germline CDR1 reads MNHEY; CDR2 reads SVGAGI. Trimming removed 0 bases from V and 2 bases from J, with 11 bases in between. CDR3 in DNA: TGTGCCAGCAGTTACTCGACCGCAGGGGCCTACGAGCAGTACTTC. Encoded protein: CASSYSTAGAYEQYF.

This chain connects TRBV23-1 to TRBJ1-2; D unclear. TRBV23-1 is sorted into the ORF group, with uncertain function. With 0 bases removed from V and 4 bases from J, the gap between germline ends came to 15 bases. This CDR3 contains 16 residues. CDR3 loop: CASSQSVHWVGYGYTF. Written as DNA, the CDR3 is TGCGCCAGCAGTCAATCGGTCCACTGGGTCGGCTATGGCTACACCTTC.

This rearrangement joins TRBV27 to TRBJ1-2; 7 bases agree with TRBD1. With 4 bases clipped from V and 7 bases from J, the junction kept 3 bases outside the gene matches. This CDR3 contains 12 residues. Germline V CDR1 and CDR2: MNHEY, SMNVEV (reference sequence). This CDR3 is CASSSTGFGYTF. In DNA, the CDR3 is TGTGCCAGCAGTTCGACAGGGTTTGGCTACACCTTC.

J is TRBJ1-2 and V is TRBV2; D is uncertain. This CDR3 region has 14 residues. V was shortened by 2 bases and J by 6 bases, with 13 bases between the two germline ends. Germline V lookup: CDR1 SNHLY, CDR2 FYNNEI. The CDR3 DNA is TGTGCCAGCAGTGAAATGGCGGCCGTGAATGGCTACACCTTC. Translated: CASSEMAAVNGYTF.

The rearrangement links TRBV7-9 to TRBJ1-1; the D is unclear. The ends were cut back, 5 bases at V and 1 base at J, with 14 bases in the middle. This CDR3 is 15 amino acids long. Germline assignment: CDR1 SEHNR and CDR2 FQNEAQ (reference sequence). The CDR3 reads CASSPLGRGNTEAFF. The DNA of the CDR3 is TGTGCCAGCAGCCCGCTAGGGCGAGGGAACACTGAAGCTTTCTTT.

This clone was counted a single time. The gene calls are TRBV5-4 and TRBJ2-2; D is perhaps TRBD1 or TRBD2 (7 bases each). V lost 3 bases and J 5 bases, leaving 14 bases between the germline ends. The germline gives CDR1 SGHNT, CDR2 YYREEE (reference sequence). The CDR3 is 15 residues long. CDR3 residues: CASSSTGEGTGELFF. CDR3 DNA: TGTGCCAGCAGCTCCACAGGGGAGGGAACCGGGGAGCTGTTTTTT.

DNA of the CDR3: TGTGCCAGCAGCTTGGTTGAGGGGTACTATGGCTACACCTTC. This sequence encodes CASSLVEGYYGYTF. V gene TRBV5-6 combines with J gene TRBJ1-2; a weak D match, TRBD1 (5 bases). CDR1 and CDR2 from the germline V gene are SGHDT and YYEEEE. The CDR3 is made up of 14 amino acids. Trimming removed 0 bases from V and 3 bases from J, with 9 bases in between.

The V gene is TRBV28, the J gene TRBJ1-2; 7 nucleotides align to TRBD1. The J segment lost 3 bases and the V segment lost 6 bases, leaving 10 bases of the junction unmatched. The CDR3 spans 15 residues. Germline V lookup: CDR1 MDHEN, CDR2 SYDVKM. CDR3 bases: TGTGCCAGCAGAGCCGTCGACAGGGTCGACTATGGCTACACCTTC. Translated: CASRAVDRVDYGYTF.

The chain combines TRBV6-5 with TRBJ2-2; 8 positions agree with TRBD2. CDR1 and CDR2 (germline): MNHEY, SVGAGI. The trim removed 2 bases at V and 2 bases at J, leaving 4 bases unmatched. The CDR3 has 16 amino acids. The CDR3 nucleotides read TGTGCCAGCAGTTACCCTCTAGCGGGTAACACCGGGGAGCTGTTTTTT. Residues: CASSYPLAGNTGELFF.

V is TRBV5-5 and J is TRBJ1-6; 10 bases line up with TRBD1. The CDR3 has 14 residues. V shed 2 bases and J 10 bases; nucleotides not matched to a gene: 3. Germline V CDR1 and CDR2: SGHKS, YYEKEE (reference sequence). Here the CDR3 DNA reads TGTGCCAGCAGCTTCGGGACAGGGGTCTCACCCCTCCACTTT. Translated: CASSFGTGVSPLHF.